The next 18 T cell receptor beta chains were all read from a single sample in a study of T cells in Graves' hyperthyroidism and ophthalmopathy. RNA transcripts served as the template for amplifying TCR beta CDR3 regions. The HTBI primer set was used in a first-round RT-PCR of the TCR CDR3. TCRdb re-analysed the multiplex PCR reads in MiXCR, keeping a single row per CDR3 protein. The data show around 200,000 distinct CDR3 sequences, 18% seen once. The sequenced sample consisted of blood. These receptors originate from a man aged 35 to 55 with Graves' hyperthyroidism.

The sample holds many counts of this clonotype. J is TRBJ1-6 and V is TRBV30, with D perhaps TRBD1 (5 bases). Germline V gives CDR1 GTSNPN, CDR2 SVGIG (reference sequence). V lost 5 bases and J lost 0, with 8 bases in between. There are 14 residues in the CDR3. The CDR3 loop reads CAWDSSSYNSPLHF. In nucleotides, the CDR3 is TGTGCCTGGGACAGTAGCTCCTATAATTCACCCCTCCACTTT.

The chain employs TRBV20-1 and TRBJ2-1; maybe TRBD1 (5 bases). Germline loops: CDR1 DFQATT, CDR2 SNEGSKA (reference sequence). Trimming cost V 6 bases and J 0 bases, with 15 bases left between them. The CDR3 totals 15 residues. Here the CDR3 DNA reads TGCAGTGCAGTTGACCCGCAGGGCTCCTACAATGAGCAGTTCTTC. It encodes CSAVDPQGSYNEQFF.

This clonotype was counted ten times or more. The rearrangement joins TRBV18 to TRBJ1-1; TRBD1 is a possible D gene (6 bases). The CDR3 sequence is 14 residues long. CDR1 is KGHSH and CDR2 is LQKENI in the germline V gene. Trimming stripped 3 bases from V and 0 bases from J, with 8 bases between. The CDR3 here is CASSPDSMNTEAFF. The CDR3 bases are TGTGCCAGCTCACCGGACAGTATGAACACTGAAGCTTTCTTT.

In this sample, this clonotype turned up a few times. This chain uses TRBV7-9 with TRBJ1-2; D is unresolved. The CDR3 runs 14 residues. Germline CDR1 is SEHNR and CDR2 is FQNEAQ (reference sequence). V was pared by 5 bases and J by 5 bases, with 15 bases between. Written as DNA, the CDR3 is TGTGCCAGCAGCCCCGGTTCGGGCGCATATGGCTACACCTTC. Encoded protein: CASSPGSGAYGYTF.

This clonotype has at least ten counts. This chain connects TRBV27 to TRBJ1-6, with unresolved D. The V gene's germline CDR1 is MNHEY and CDR2 SMNVEV (reference sequence). The CDR3 sequence is 15 residues long. The germline V and J ends were trimmed by 3 bases and 0 bases, with 6 bases remaining between them. As DNA, the CDR3 is TGTGCCAGCAGTTTTGGGAGCTCCTATAATTCACCCCTCCACTTT. This codes for CASSFGSSYNSPLHF.

This clonotype was picked up many times. The chain couples TRBV9 to TRBJ1-2; 7 positions match TRBD1. V gave up 0 bases and J gave up 4 bases; unmatched junction bases: 3. CDR1 is SGDLS, CDR2 YYNGEE, per germline. The CDR3 covers 14 residues. The CDR3 DNA reads as TGTGCCAGCAGCGTAGACAGGGGAGGCTATGGCTACACCTTC. Amino acids: CASSVDRGGYGYTF.

The V gene is TRBV12-3 or TRBV12-4, the J gene TRBJ2-5; 9 positions agree with TRBD1. The J segment lost 5 bases and the V segment lost 5 bases, leaving 6 bases of the junction unmatched. The CDR3 is made up of 14 amino acids. The CDR3 nucleotides read TGTGCCAGCAGTCAATACAGGGGGCAGGAGACCCAGTACTTC. Encoded protein: CASSQYRGQETQYF.

The sample holds a few counts of this clonotype. This chain uses TRBV27 with TRBJ1-5; D is unresolved. Germline V lookup: CDR1 MNHEY, CDR2 SMNVEV (reference sequence). Trimming took 4 bases from V and 5 from J, leaving 15 bases between them. The CDR3 has 15 residues. CDR3 DNA sequence: TGTGCCAGCAGTTCGGCGGCAGGAGGAGATCAGCCCCAGCATTTT. This sequence encodes CASSSAAGGDQPQHF.

This clonotype was detected only a few times. The chain joins TRBV14 to TRBJ1-2; no definite D call. The CDR3 sequence is 14 residues long. Germline V gene data show CDR1 as SGHDN and CDR2 as FVKESK. The V end lost 4 bases, the J end lost 4 bases, and 13 bases lay between the germline ends. In nucleotides, the CDR3 is TGTGCCAGCAGCCTGGGAGTCCTCGGCTATGGCTACACCTTC. Its protein product is CASSLGVLGYGYTF.

This clonotype was observed at least ten times. The chain employs TRBV20-1 and TRBJ2-1; 9 bases agree with TRBD2. The length of the CDR3 is 15 residues. The trim removed 1 base at V and 3 bases at J, leaving 4 bases unmatched. Germline CDR1 DFQATT, CDR2 SNEGSKA (reference sequence). The CDR3 DNA reads as TGCAGTGCTAGAGTAGCTAGCGGGAACTACAATGAGCAGTTCTTC. It yields the protein CSARVASGNYNEQFF.

The chain uses TRBV5-1 and TRBJ1-2; D is unresolved. Between the trimmed V and J ends, which lost 3 bases and 8 bases, there was a span of 11 bases. This CDR3 region has 12 residues. Germline assignment: CDR1 SGHRS and CDR2 YFSETQ. CDR3 sequence: CASSWASWGYTF. The CDR3 region has the DNA TGCGCCAGCAGCTGGGCCAGTTGGGGCTACACCTTC.

The gene calls are TRBV7-9 and TRBJ1-2, with TRBD1 identical over 7 bases. The CDR3 extends over 17 amino acids. The V gene's germline CDR1 is SEHNR and CDR2 FQNEAQ (reference sequence). The trim removed 6 bases at V and 0 bases at J, leaving 13 bases unmatched. The CDR3 sequence: CASSSYPRGGSNYGYTF. The CDR3, as DNA: TGTGCCAGCAGTTCCTATCCCAGGGGGGGCTCTAACTATGGCTACACCTTC.

The J gene is TRBJ1-2, the V gene TRBV24-1; 8 positions agree with TRBD1. Germline lookup yields CDR1 KGHDR and CDR2 SFDVKD. The CDR3 runs 15 residues. With 0 bases clipped from V and 2 bases from J, the junction kept 1 base outside the gene matches. The CDR3, as DNA: TGTGCCACCAGTGATTTGGGACAGGGAAACTATGGCTACACCTTC. Encoded protein: CATSDLGQGNYGYTF.

This clonotype was recorded at least ten times. The chain recombines TRBV5-1 with TRBJ2-3, with TRBD2 matching over 12 bases. V lost 4 bases, J lost 2 bases, and 5 bases stayed unmatched. The CDR3 runs 16 residues. Germline-derived CDR1 and CDR2 are SGHRS and YFSETQ. DNA for the CDR3: TGCGCCAGCAGCAAAGGACTAGCGGGGTTCACAGATACGCAGTATTTT. Protein product: CASSKGLAGFTDTQYF.

Many counts were recorded for this clonotype. The genes are TRBV7-2 and TRBJ2-7, with D uncertain. CDR3 length: 16 amino acids. Germline loops: CDR1 SGHTA, CDR2 FQGNSA. Trimming shortened V by 5 bases and J by 3 bases, and 20 bases separated the two germline ends. The CDR3 region is CASSQVQASPYYEQYF. DNA for the CDR3: TGTGCCAGCAGCCAGGTTCAGGCTTCCCCATACTACGAGCAGTACTTC.

The chain links TRBV7-3 to TRBJ1-1; maybe TRBD1 (5 bases). Germline values: CDR1 SGHTA, CDR2 FQGTGA. This CDR3 spans 14 amino acids. The V gene lost 5 bases and the J gene lost 5 bases, with 15 bases spanning the gap. CDR3 sequence reads: CASSENRGETEAFF. CDR3 DNA sequence: TGTGCCAGCAGCGAAAATCGAGGGGAGACTGAAGCTTTCTTT.

The J gene is TRBJ2-2, the V gene TRBV12-3 or TRBV12-4; 13 nucleotides align to TRBD2. This CDR3 has 15 residues. The junction had 1 base not matched to a gene; V was cut back by 4 bases and J by 5 bases. The CDR3 sequence: CASSWGLAGTGELFF. The CDR3, as DNA: TGTGCCAGCAGTTGGGGACTAGCGGGGACCGGGGAGCTGTTTTTT.

This clonotype was recorded at least ten times. J is TRBJ2-5 and V is TRBV7-2; tentative D call: TRBD2 (5 bases). CDR1 and CDR2 from the germline V gene are SGHTA and FQGNSA. The CDR3 length is 12 residues. The V and J ends lost 5 bases and 7 bases respectively, with 11 bases between them. The chain's CDR3 is CASSRGWGTQYF. In DNA, the CDR3 is TGTGCCAGCAGCCGAGGGTGGGGGACCCAGTACTTC.